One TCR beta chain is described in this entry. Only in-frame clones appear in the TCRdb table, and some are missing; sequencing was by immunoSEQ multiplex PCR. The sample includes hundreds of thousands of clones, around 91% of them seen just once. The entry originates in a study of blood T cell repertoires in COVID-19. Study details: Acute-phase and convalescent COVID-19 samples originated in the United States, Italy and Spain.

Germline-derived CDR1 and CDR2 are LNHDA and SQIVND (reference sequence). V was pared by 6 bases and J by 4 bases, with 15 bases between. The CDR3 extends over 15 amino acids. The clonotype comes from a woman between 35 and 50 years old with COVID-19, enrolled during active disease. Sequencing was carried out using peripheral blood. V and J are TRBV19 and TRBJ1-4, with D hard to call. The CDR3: CASRQSGLGNEKLFF. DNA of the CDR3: TGTGCCAGTAGGCAATCAGGCCTGGGTAATGAAAAACTGTTTTTT.